This TCR beta chain was recorded in a study of regulatory and conventional T cells in RAG deficiency. Overall study findings and caveats: Omenn patients showed >90% Treg-Tconv overlap and shorter CDR3 lengths.

For this clone: What it binds is unknown.

The data were produced by immunoSEQ multiplex PCR, yet TCRdb's version contains in-frame clones alone and is incomplete. The sample includes about 9,000 clones, 65% to 85% of them seen just once. This same sample was also part of a study on regulatory T cells. That study reports: Amplification used 52 TRBV primers and 13 TRBJ primers.

The receptor's source is a human donor in good health. The sample was CD8+ T cells sorted from blood.

CDR3 coding DNA: TGTGCCAGTAGTATATGGGAAAGCAATCAGCCCCAGCATTTT. It codes for CASSIWESNQPQHF. The chain recombines TRBV19 with TRBJ1-5; D gene unclear. Germline V gene data show CDR1 as LNHDA and CDR2 as SQIVND (reference sequence). V lost 2 bases to trimming and J lost 1 base, with 6 bases between them. The CDR3 loop spans 14 amino acids.